A selection of T cell receptor beta chains follows, all from one sample in a study of T cells after yellow fever vaccination. TCRdb reprocessed the 5' RACE reads via MiXCR and lists one record per CDR3 protein. The sample includes roughly 260,000 distinct CDR3 sequences, 10% to 15% seen only once; the top ten take 0.45% to 0.65%. The input for sequencing was CD4+ T cells sorted from PBMCs, taken 45 days after the yellow fever booster vaccination. The receptors shown here come from a man aged 25-45 years who received the YFV17D yellow fever vaccine. The CDR3 runs from the conserved cysteine through the conserved F or W. A D gene is named only where the DNA matches it firmly. The size entry is marked missing in some rows and otherwise reads once, few, many or a size class.

TRBV5-1	TRBD2	TRBJ2-2	few	TGCGCCAGCAGCCCCCCCCCCGCGGGAGGGAGCGGGGAGCTGTTTTTT	CASSPPPAGGSGELFF
TRBV20-1	NA	TRBJ2-5	NA	TGCAGTGCTAGAGATGGTACTAGCCTCGGGACCCAGTACTTC	CSARDGTSLGTQYF
TRBV7-8	TRBD2	TRBJ2-7	few	TGTGCCACGGACCCCGGGACTAGTTTCTACGAGCAGTACTTC	CATDPGTSFYEQYF
TRBV12-3/TRBV12-4	NA	TRBJ2-5	few	TGTGCCAGCAGCTCGATCGGCGACGCGAGCCAAGAGACCCAGTACTTC	CASSSIGDASQETQYF
TRBV29-1	NA	TRBJ1-2	few	TGCAGCGTAGAACAGGGTACGGCATATGGCTACACCTTC	CSVEQGTAYGYTF
TRBV5-4	TRBD2	TRBJ2-7	NA	TGTGCCAGCAGGACGGAGGGACTAGCGGGAGGTGAGCAGTACTTC	CASRTEGLAGGEQYF
TRBV24-1	TRBD2	TRBJ2-1	NA	TGTGCCACCAGTGAGGGACTAGATTCCACTCAGAATGAGCAGTTCTTC	CATSEGLDSTQNEQFF
TRBV18	TRBD1	TRBJ2-7	NA	TGTGCCAGCTCATCAACCGGGACAGGGAAATCCTACGAGCAGTACTTC	CASSSTGTGKSYEQYF
TRBV12-3/TRBV12-4	NA	TRBJ2-7	NA	TGTGCCAGCAGTTTAAATCAACGGTCCGCCTACGAGCAGTACTTC	CASSLNQRSAYEQYF
TRBV6-2/TRBV6-3	NA	TRBJ2-4	NA	TGTGCCAGCAGTTACTCAGCAAACATTCAGTACTTC	CASSYSANIQYF
TRBV27	NA	TRBJ2-2	NA	TGTGCCAGCAGTTCCCCTGCTGCCCGGGAGCTGTTTTTT	CASSSPAARELFF
TRBV29-1	TRBD2	TRBJ2-3	few	TGCAGCGTTGATGGTAGCGGGGGGCCCACAGATACGCAGTATTTT	CSVDGSGGPTDTQYF
TRBV27	NA	TRBJ2-2	NA	TGTGCCAGCAGAGGGACTTGGAACACCGGGGAGCTGTTTTTT	CASRGTWNTGELFF
TRBV5-1	NA	TRBJ2-5	NA	TGCGCCAGCAGCTGGGGCGCACAAGAGACCCAGTACTTC	CASSWGAQETQYF
TRBV29-1	TRBD1	TRBJ2-7	many	TGCAGCGTTTCCGGGACAGGGTCCTACGAGCAGTACTTC	CSVSGTGSYEQYF
TRBV20-1	TRBD1	TRBJ1-6	few	TGCAGTGCTAGAGCCGTAGGGACAGGCAATTCACCCCTCCACTTT	CSARAVGTGNSPLHF
TRBV5-1	NA	TRBJ2-2	NA	TGCGCCAGCAGCTTGGAGTGGGGAGCCGGGGAGCTGTTTTTT	CASSLEWGAGELFF
TRBV12-3/TRBV12-4	TRBD1	TRBJ1-1	NA	TGTGCCAGCAATTCCAGGACAGGGCACACTGAAGCTTTCTTT	CASNSRTGHTEAFF
TRBV6-2/TRBV6-3	NA	TRBJ2-6	few	TGTGCCAGCTGGGCGTCTGGGGCCAACGTCCTGACTTTC	CASWASGANVLTF
TRBV5-1	TRBD2	TRBJ2-1	NA	TGCGCCAGCAGCTTGGTTAGCGGGAGAAGAATTGGCAATGAGCAGTTCTTC	CASSLVSGRRIGNEQFF
TRBV20-1	TRBD1	TRBJ2-3	NA	TGCAGTGCCCCCGGGACAGGACCCACAGATACGCAGTATTTT	CSAPGTGPTDTQYF
TRBV9	NA	TRBJ2-1	NA	TGTGCCAGCAGCGTAGGGGTCTACAATGAGCAGTTCTTC	CASSVGVYNEQFF
TRBV18	NA	TRBJ1-5	many	TGTGCCAGCTCACCACCCTGGGCCCCTCAGCCCCAGCATTTT	CASSPPWAPQPQHF
TRBV20-1	NA	TRBJ2-1	NA	TGCAGTGCAATCCAACCCACTAGCAGGTATGAGCAGTTCTTC	CSAIQPTSRYEQFF
TRBV6-5	TRBD1	TRBJ1-4	few	TGTGCCAGCAGTTACCGTACGTGGGGACAGGACGGAAAACTGTTTTTT	CASSYRTWGQDGKLFF
TRBV9	TRBD2	TRBJ2-7	few	TGTGCCAGCAGTCCAACCTGGGGGGGTCGGGACGAGCAGTACTTC	CASSPTWGGRDEQYF
TRBV27	TRBD1	TRBJ2-7	many	TGTGCCAGCAGAAGACAGGGCCCCGGGTTCGAGCAGTACTTC	CASRRQGPGFEQYF
TRBV5-4	NA	TRBJ2-7	few	TGTGCCAGCAGCTTGGCTAGGTCCACCCACGAGCAGTACTTC	CASSLARSTHEQYF
TRBV11-1	TRBD2	TRBJ2-3	once	TGTGCCAGCAGCTTAGCTTCGGACGGGACTAGCGGGATTTATACGCAGTATTTT	CASSLASDGTSGIYTQYF
TRBV5-1	NA	TRBJ2-5	few	TGCGCCAGCAGGTTAACTAGAAGGGAGACCCAGTACTTC	CASRLTRRETQYF
TRBV6-1	TRBD2	TRBJ2-5	NA	TGTGCCAGCAGTGGGACTAGATCAGAAGAGACCCAGTACTTC	CASSGTRSEETQYF
TRBV12-3/TRBV12-4	TRBD1	TRBJ2-3	NA	TGTGCCAGCAGTTTACGACAGGGGGCGCAGTATTTT	CASSLRQGAQYF
TRBV20-1	NA	TRBJ2-7	few	TGCAGTGCCCCTCACTCGCAGAGCTCCTACGAGCAGTACTTC	CSAPHSQSSYEQYF
TRBV5-8	TRBD2	TRBJ2-7	NA	TGTGCCAGCATGAGACTAGCCACGAAACTTTACGAGCAGTACTTC	CASMRLATKLYEQYF
TRBV7-6	NA	TRBJ2-1	few	TGTGCCAGCAGCTTCCAAGGGACCTACAATGAGCAGTTCTTC	CASSFQGTYNEQFF
TRBV4-3	TRBD2	TRBJ2-1	few	TGCGCCAGCAGCCAAGCCGGGACTAGCGGGGGCGATGAGCAGTTCTTC	CASSQAGTSGGDEQFF
TRBV7-3	TRBD2	TRBJ2-1	NA	TGTGCCAGCAGCTTAAGAGCGGGAGACCACAATGAGCAGTTCTTC	CASSLRAGDHNEQFF
TRBV27	NA	TRBJ2-5	NA	TGTGCCAGCAAATGGAGCGGAAGGCCGGGGCAAGAGACCCAGTACTTC	CASKWSGRPGQETQYF
TRBV6-6	NA	TRBJ1-1	few	TGTGCCAGCGAACATTCGGGGTCTCCTGAAGCTTTCTTT	CASEHSGSPEAFF
TRBV20-1	TRBD2	TRBJ2-2	few	TGCAGTGCTAAGACTAGCGGTACGAACACCGGGGAGCTGTTTTTT	CSAKTSGTNTGELFF
TRBV7-2	TRBD1	TRBJ2-1	NA	TGTGCCAGCAGCTTAGTGGCCCCAGGGGGCAATGAGCAGTTCTTC	CASSLVAPGGNEQFF
TRBV29-1	TRBD1	TRBJ2-4	NA	TGCAGCGTTGAACTCGAGGGGACAGTTCGGAACATTCAGTACTTC	CSVELEGTVRNIQYF
TRBV9	TRBD2	TRBJ2-5	few	TGTGCCAGCAGCCTTCTGCCGGGACTAGTCCCCGAGACCCAGTACTTC	CASSLLPGLVPETQYF
TRBV5-1	NA	TRBJ1-4	few	TGCGCCAGCAGCCAGGGATCTCCTAATGAAAAACTGTTTTTT	CASSQGSPNEKLFF
TRBV20-1	NA	TRBJ2-3	few	TGCAGTGCTACCCTTCCAGATACGCAGTATTTT	CSATLPDTQYF
TRBV24-1	NA	TRBJ1-4	few	TGTGCCACCAGTGACCAGGGGAGCCTGTTTTTT	CATSDQGSLFF
TRBV7-2	TRBD1	TRBJ2-7	NA	TGTGCCAGCAGCTTAAGGGACAGGGGGCACTTCGAGCAGTACTTC	CASSLRDRGHFEQYF
TRBV12-3/TRBV12-4	NA	TRBJ2-6	many	TGTGCCAGCAGCCCAACGCTGCCCGGGGCCAACGTCCTGACTTTC	CASSPTLPGANVLTF
TRBV10-3	TRBD2	TRBJ2-1	few	TGTGCCATCAGTGAGTCTGCGGGAGGGCCCCACAATGAGCAGTTCTTC	CAISESAGGPHNEQFF
TRBV20-1	NA	TRBJ2-3	NA	TGCAGTGTAAGGGTTGCAGATACGCAGTATTTT	CSVRVADTQYF